This T cell receptor (beta chain) was captured in a study of T cell responses to AZD1222 COVID-19 vaccine. Findings and limits, study-wide: In all cases, repertoires were sampled only after the peak T cell response.

Comments on this clone: The antigen is undetermined.

Libraries were prepared by immunoSEQ multiplex PCR; TCRdb keeps only in-frame clonotypes and omits some of them. The sample has 130,000 to 150,000 clones; roughly 92% are singletons. V lost 4 bases, J lost 5 bases, and 19 bases lay in between. The germline gives CDR1 SGDLS, CDR2 YYNGEE. This CDR3 comprises 16 residues. The TCR was taken from an adult in good health. Sequenced here: peripheral blood, sampled on day 0 of AZD1222 vaccination. This chain links TRBV9 with TRBJ2-4; possible D gene TRBD2, 6 bases. Here the CDR3 reads CASSLRGERAQNIQYF. Written as DNA, the CDR3 is TGTGCCAGCAGCTTAAGAGGGGAGCGGGCCCAAAACATTCAGTACTTC.